Below, 19 T cell receptor beta chains from the same sample are listed, as sequenced in a study of shared T cell receptors in the human thymus. Method: immunoSEQ multiplex PCR; TCRdb's copy keeps in-frame clones and lacks some. Of approximately 580,000 clones in the sample, more than 75% were seen once. The same specimen was also included in a second study, on human thymus T cells.

Sequencing used thymocytes. These receptors were taken from a boy less than two years old with a congenital heart defect.

V is TRBV6-6 and J is TRBJ1-2; possibly TRBD1 for D (6 bases). Germline CDR1 and CDR2: MNHNY and SVGAGI (reference sequence). The CDR3 is made up of 16 amino acids. Trimming cost V 3 bases and J 0 bases, with 14 bases left between them. CDR3 amino acids: CASSYKGQPANYGYTF. CDR3 bases: TGTGCCAGCAGTTATAAAGGACAGCCTGCTAACTATGGCTACACCTTC.

This chain uses TRBV28 with TRBJ1-2, with 7 bases fitting TRBD1. The CDR3 sequence is 14 residues long. J gave up 2 bases and V 4 bases, and 4 bases lay outside the gene matches. In germline, CDR1 is MDHEN, CDR2 SYDVKM. The CDR3 sequence is CASSCTGVNYGYTF. The CDR3 DNA reads as TGTGCCAGCAGTTGTACAGGGGTCAACTATGGCTACACCTTC.

The genes are TRBV7-8 and TRBJ2-7; no firm D call. CDR1 and CDR2 from the germline V gene are SGHVS and FQNEAQ. The CDR3 loop spans 13 amino acids. V lost 8 bases and J 2 bases, leaving 13 bases between the germline ends. The CDR3 loop reads CASHTESPYEQYF. The CDR3 nucleotides read TGTGCCAGCCACACAGAGTCGCCCTACGAGCAGTACTTC.

As regards this clone: Within the sample, other DNA sequences also encode this same CDR3. The chain uses TRBV9 and TRBJ2-1; a weak D match, TRBD1 (7 bases). The V gene lost 4 bases and the J gene lost 9 bases, with 35 bases spanning the gap. The CDR3 spans 20 residues. Germline CDR1 SGDLS, CDR2 YYNGEE. Written as DNA, the CDR3 is TGTGCCAGCAGCCCCGACAGGGCCCTCGGCTATAGTGGCGGGATCCTTGAGCAGTTCTTC. Translating it yields CASSPDRALGYSGGILEQFF.

The CDR3 sequence: CASSQDLRRERTGELFF. The DNA for the CDR3 is TGTGCCAGCAGCCAAGACCTCCGGCGGGAGCGCACCGGGGAGCTGTTTTTT. V and J are TRBV4-2 and TRBJ2-2; 7 bases align to TRBD2. V shed 0 bases and J 4 bases; nucleotides not matched to a gene: 8. The germline gives CDR1 LGHNA, CDR2 YNFKEQ. This CDR3 comprises 17 residues.

The chain uses TRBV18 and TRBJ1-5; no firm D call. V was pared by 0 bases and J by 8 bases, with 14 bases between. Germline loops: CDR1 KGHSH, CDR2 LQKENI. The CDR3 has 15 residues. CDR3 sequence: CASSPPGSAREPQHF. The CDR3 nucleotides read TGTGCCAGCTCACCACCCGGGAGCGCAAGGGAGCCCCAGCATTTT.

This clone has only one observation. V gene TRBV10-1 combines with J gene TRBJ2-5, with 9 bases matching TRBD1. Germline CDR1 WNHNN, CDR2 SYGVQD (reference sequence). Trimming cost V 3 bases and J 4 bases; bases outside gene matches: 9. The CDR3 loop spans 16 amino acids. CDR3 sequence: CASSESDRGRAETQYF. The DNA for the CDR3 is TGCGCCAGCAGTGAATCGGACAGGGGAAGGGCAGAGACCCAGTACTTC.

This clone was found a few times. CDR3 in amino acids: CASSLQGAGDTGELFF. CDR3 coding DNA: TGTGCCAGCAGCCTACAGGGAGCGGGGGACACCGGGGAGCTGTTTTTT. The chain has TRBV14 and TRBJ2-2; 8 nucleotides align to TRBD2. This CDR3 is 16 amino acids long. After removal of 4 bases from V and 3 bases from J, the junction contained 7 bases not matched to a gene. Per the germline V gene, CDR1 is SGHDN and CDR2 is FVKESK.

This clone was seen only a few times. The J gene is TRBJ1-1, the V gene TRBV4-3, with TRBD1 identical over 7 bases. Germline CDR1 and CDR2: LGHNA and YSLEER. The CDR3 length is 14 residues. J was trimmed by 3 bases and V by 8 bases; bases with no gene match: 9. The CDR3 protein is CASSWRTGDTEAFF. In DNA, the CDR3 is TGCGCCAGCTCCTGGCGGACAGGCGACACTGAAGCTTTCTTT.

This clone was seen only once. The V call is TRBV4-1, the J call TRBJ2-2; 8 bases are shared with TRBD2. V lost 2 bases to trimming and J lost 5 bases; unmatched junction nucleotides: 10. The germline gives CDR1 MGHRA, CDR2 YSYEKL. The CDR3 is 17 amino acids. Here the CDR3 reads CASSQREGGEKTGELFF. The CDR3 DNA reads as TGCGCCAGCAGCCAACGGGAGGGCGGGGAAAAAACCGGGGAGCTGTTTTTT.

The gene calls are TRBV27 and TRBJ1-2; 9 bases are shared with TRBD1. Unmatched junction bases numbered 7, after V lost 3 bases and J lost 5 bases. There are 15 residues in the CDR3. Germline V gene sequence: CDR1 MNHEY, CDR2 SMNVEV (reference sequence). CDR3 amino acids: CASSFSGQGSYGYTF. The CDR3 nucleotides read TGTGCCAGCAGTTTCTCGGGACAGGGATCTTATGGCTACACCTTC.

The chain uses TRBV12-5 and TRBJ2-3; D unclear. V was cut by 5 bases and J by 1 base, with 13 bases left in between. The CDR3 has 15 amino acids. Germline assignment: CDR1 LGHNT and CDR2 FRNRAP. The CDR3 region is CASGHSRYGTDTQYF. DNA of the CDR3: TGTGCTAGTGGTCATTCACGGTACGGCACAGATACGCAGTATTTT.

V is TRBV7-9 and J is TRBJ2-7, with 9 bases fitting TRBD1. CDR3 size: 15 residues. Losses at the gene ends were 2 bases for V and 2 bases for J; bases not matched to a gene: 4. The V gene's germline CDR1 is SEHNR and CDR2 FQNEAQ (reference sequence). The CDR3 DNA follows: TGTGCCAGCAGCTTAAAGGACAGGGGACCCTACGAGCAGTACTTC. As protein: CASSLKDRGPYEQYF.

The CDR3 DNA follows: TGTGCCAGCAGTCCCAACCTGGGGGCGTCTAACTATGGCTACACCTTC. It translates to CASSPNLGASNYGYTF. This chain uses TRBV28 with TRBJ1-2; tentative D call: TRBD1 (6 bases). V lost 5 bases and J 0 bases, leaving 16 bases between the germline ends. The V gene's germline CDR1 is MDHEN and CDR2 SYDVKM. The CDR3 is 16 residues long.

The chain uses TRBV4-3 and TRBJ2-2; 7 bases are shared with TRBD2. Per germline, CDR1 LGHNA and CDR2 YSLEER. With V trimmed by 0 bases and J by 2 bases, 9 bases remained unmatched. CDR3 length: 18 residues. The CDR3 region has the DNA TGCGCCAGCAGCCAAGATGAGGGAGGGTTTGATAACACCGGGGAGCTGTTTTTT. This gives the protein CASSQDEGGFDNTGELFF.

This clone was counted only a few times. The chain recombines TRBV21-1 with TRBJ2-2; the table's D call TRBD1 went unverified against the DNA. TRBV21-1 is a known pseudogene. CDR3 length: 15 amino acids. In DNA, the CDR3 is TGTGCCAGCGGGGGAGGACAGGCCCGTCCCGGGGAGCTGTTTTTT. Protein sequence: CASGGGQARPGELFF.

The V gene is TRBV28, the J gene TRBJ2-1; D perhaps matches TRBD2 (6 bases). The ends were cut back, 6 bases at V and 0 bases at J, with 12 bases in the middle. Germline V CDR1 and CDR2: MDHEN, SYDVKM. The CDR3 runs 15 residues. CDR3 loop: CASRGRESSYNEQFF. CDR3 nucleotides: TGTGCCAGCAGGGGACGGGAGAGCTCCTACAATGAGCAGTTCTTC.

This chain joins TRBV29-1 and TRBJ2-3; D is unresolved. V shed 6 bases and J shed 2 bases, with 24 bases lying between them. CDR1 and CDR2 from the germline V gene are SQVTM and ANQGSEA. The CDR3 totals 17 residues. The CDR3 nucleotides read TGCAGCGTAATGCGCTATATCGAGTCCGCCCACACAGATACGCAGTATTTT. This encodes CSVMRYIESAHTDTQYF.

The chain couples TRBV18 to TRBJ2-7, with a tentative D call TRBD1 (5 bases). CDR3 length: 12 amino acids. Trimming pared 6 bases from V and 3 bases from J, leaving 9 bases between. Germline V gene data show CDR1 as KGHSH and CDR2 as LQKENI. The chain's CDR3 is CASSQGDYEQYF. The DNA of the CDR3 is TGTGCCAGCTCTCAAGGGGACTACGAGCAGTACTTC.